The 19 T cell receptor beta chains presented below share a single source sample, sequenced in a study of a mutant IDH1 vaccine in newly diagnosed glioma. No antigen has been assigned to these receptors. Clones were read by immunoSEQ multiplex PCR, and TCRdb kept only the in-frame ones, dropping some. Of about 68,000 clones listed, 80% to 85% were seen once; the top ten hold approximately 12%. The time point is: week 35, safety follow-up. What each vaccine dose contained was 300 ug of mutant IDH1 20-mer peptide, accompanied by topical imiquimod. Sequencing used PBMCs, obtained from a glioma patient whose treatment included an IDH1 peptide vaccine. Receptors originate from a man aged 18 to 35 with glioma.

The J gene is TRBJ1-1, the V gene TRBV7-3; no clear D gene. The CDR3 length is 14 residues. The V end was cut by 5 bases, the J end by 5 bases, with 15 bases between. Germline V gives CDR1 SGHTA, CDR2 FQGTGA. CDR3 bases: TGTGCCAGCAGCCCCCGTCCCCCCGCGACTGAAGCTTTCTTT. Translation: CASSPRPPATEAFF. The full variable domain, in which reference TRBV7-3 and TRBJ1-1 provide the parts outside the CDR3, is GAGVSQTPSNKVTEKGKYVELRCDPISGHTALYWYRQSLGQGPEFLIYFQGTGAADDSGLPNDRFFAVRPEGSVSTLKIQRTERGDSAVYLCASSPRPPATEAFFGQGTRLTVV.

This chain connects TRBV19 to TRBJ1-1; TRBD1 aligns across 8 bases. V lost 4 bases and J lost 5; bases outside the gene matches: 6. Germline assignment: CDR1 LNHDA and CDR2 SQIVND (reference sequence). The CDR3 spans 14 residues. The chain's CDR3 is CASSTGQGRTEAFF. CDR3 DNA: TGTGCCAGTAGTACCGGACAGGGTCGAACTGAAGCTTTCTTT.

The chain joins TRBV30 to TRBJ2-1; weak D call: TRBD1 (6 bases). Trimming left V 0 bases short and J 1 base short, with 10 bases between. Germline V gene sequence: CDR1 GTSNPN, CDR2 SVGIG (reference sequence). This CDR3 contains 15 residues. CDR3 amino acids: CAWSVGQGSYNEQFF. The CDR3 DNA reads as TGTGCCTGGAGTGTAGGGCAGGGGTCCTACAATGAGCAGTTCTTC.

This clone was picked up one time. The chain recombines TRBV6-1 with TRBJ2-7, with a weak D call TRBD2 (5 bases). The V gene lost 0 bases and the J gene lost 0 bases, with 12 bases spanning the gap. Germline CDR1 and CDR2: MNHNS and SASEGT. This CDR3 is 16 amino acids long. The CDR3 bases are TGTGCCAGCAGTGAAGCGGAGCGGCGTTACTCCTACGAGCAGTACTTC. Amino acids: CASSEAERRYSYEQYF.

The chain has TRBV28 and TRBJ1-2; no clear D gene. Trimming cost V 3 bases and J 8 bases, with 7 bases left between them. This CDR3 has 11 amino acids. Germline V gene sequence: CDR1 MDHEN, CDR2 SYDVKM. The CDR3 protein is CASSFSSGYTF. CDR3 coding DNA: TGTGCCAGCAGTTTTAGTAGCGGCTACACCTTC.

The chain uses TRBV18 and TRBJ1-2, with 7 bases that match TRBD1. The CDR3 has 14 residues. CDR1 KGHSH and CDR2 LQKENI come from the germline V gene. Unmatched junction bases numbered 12, after V lost 6 bases and J lost 8 bases. The CDR3 reads CASSDRQGDRGYTF. The CDR3 DNA reads as TGTGCCAGCTCGGACCGACAGGGCGATAGAGGCTACACCTTC.

The chain employs TRBV9 and TRBJ2-3, with 8 bases aligning to TRBD2. CDR1 is SGDLS and CDR2 is YYNGEE in the germline V gene. The CDR3 has 15 residues. The junction had 7 bases not matched to a gene; V was cut back by 4 bases and J by 3 bases. CDR3 coding DNA: TGTGCCAGCAGCACAGGACTAGCCTCAACAGATACGCAGTATTTT. It yields the protein CASSTGLASTDTQYF.

The V gene is TRBV19, the J gene TRBJ2-3; 8 bases agree with TRBD1. There are 15 residues in the CDR3. V was clipped by 3 bases and J by 0 bases; unmatched bases: 2. Looked up from germline, CDR1 is LNHDA and CDR2 is SQIVND (reference sequence). This CDR3 is CASSIWTGSTDTQYF. The CDR3 DNA follows: TGTGCCAGTAGTATCTGGACAGGGAGCACAGATACGCAGTATTTT.

This clone was seen only once. CDR3 DNA sequence: TGTGCCAGCAGCTCGGGACAGGGGGGTAGTACCGGGGAGCTGTTTTTT. It translates to CASSSGQGGSTGELFF. This chain joins TRBV27 and TRBJ2-2; 11 positions agree with TRBD1. This CDR3 spans 16 amino acids. The germline gives CDR1 MNHEY, CDR2 SMNVEV (reference sequence). V lost 6 bases, J lost 5 bases, and 8 bases stayed unmatched.

V and J are TRBV19 and TRBJ1-2; D perhaps matches TRBD1 (6 bases). CDR1 is LNHDA and CDR2 is SQIVND in the germline V gene (reference sequence). Trimming cost V 6 bases and J 8 bases, with 13 bases left between them. The CDR3 spans 12 residues. CDR3: CASSAGDLGYTF. The CDR3 coding sequence is TGTGCCAGTAGCGCAGGGGACTTAGGCTACACCTTC.

This chain connects TRBV20-1 to TRBJ2-7; D gene unclear. This CDR3 comprises 11 residues. Germline V gene sequence: CDR1 DFQATT, CDR2 SNEGSKA (reference sequence). CDR3 amino acids: CSATPTYEQYF. The CDR3 DNA is TGCAGCGCGACTCCTACCTACGAGCAGTACTTC.

The chain combines TRBV7-9 with TRBJ1-2, with unresolved D. Trimming cost V 3 bases and J 3 bases, with 11 bases left between them. This CDR3 is built from 14 residues. The V gene's germline CDR1 is SEHNR and CDR2 FQNEAQ (reference sequence). The CDR3 sequence is CASSLGGLDYGYTF. In DNA form, the CDR3 reads TGTGCCAGCAGCTTGGGAGGGCTCGACTATGGCTACACCTTC.

In DNA, the CDR3 is TGTGCCAGCAGTTTAATCGGCAACTATGGCTACACCTTC. Amino acid sequence: CASSLIGNYGYTF. The gene calls are TRBV28 and TRBJ1-2; D remains unclear. CDR1 is MDHEN and CDR2 is SYDVKM in the germline V gene. The CDR3 consists of 13 residues. V gave up 2 bases and J gave up 2 bases, with 6 bases separating them.

The rearrangement uses TRBV30 and TRBJ1-6; D is undetermined. V lost 4 bases and J 9 bases, leaving 19 bases between the germline ends. CDR3 length equals 15 residues. CDR1 GTSNPN and CDR2 SVGIG come from the germline V gene (reference sequence). The CDR3 DNA sequence: TGTGCCTGGACCCTCGCTAGGTCTAGGGCTTCACCCCTCCACTTT. It encodes CAWTLARSRASPLHF.

The chain carries TRBV5-4 and TRBJ2-5; 13 nucleotides line up with TRBD2. J was trimmed by 5 bases and V by 4 bases; bases with no gene match: 5. Germline V lookup: CDR1 SGHNT, CDR2 YYREEE (reference sequence). The CDR3 covers 15 residues. In DNA, the CDR3 is TGTGCCAGCAGCCTGGGACTAGCGGGGCAGGAGACCCAGTACTTC. Its translation is CASSLGLAGQETQYF. The complete variable domain, with remaining parts taken from reference TRBV5-4 and TRBJ2-5, reads ETGVTQSPTHLIKTRGQQVTLRCSSQSGHNTVSWYQQALGQGPQFIFQYYREEENGRGNFPPRFSGLQFPNYSSELNVNALELDDSALYLCASSLGLAGQETQYFGPGTRLLVL.

This chain uses TRBV2 with TRBJ1-1; D unclear. The CDR3 runs 14 residues. The V end was cut by 7 bases, the J end by 0 bases, with 12 bases between. The V gene's germline CDR1 is SNHLY and CDR2 FYNNEI. CDR3 protein: CASNRDGVNTEAFF. DNA of the CDR3: TGTGCCAGCAATCGCGATGGGGTGAACACTGAAGCTTTCTTT.

The V and J genes are TRBV30 and TRBJ2-5, with D possibly TRBD2 on 7 matching bases. V lost 4 bases, J lost 3 bases, and 12 bases lay in between. Looked up from germline, CDR1 is GTSNPN and CDR2 is SVGIG (reference sequence). The CDR3 is made up of 13 amino acids. The CDR3: CAWKRGGEETQYF. CDR3 DNA: TGTGCCTGGAAGAGGGGGGGCGAAGAGACCCAGTACTTC.

In this sample, this clone turned up once. The chain carries TRBV10-3 and TRBJ1-1; D ambiguous. The CDR3 is 17 residues long. Germline CDR1 and CDR2: ENHRY and SYGVKD. Trimming removed 2 bases from V and 0 bases from J, with 16 bases in between. CDR3 sequence: CAISEPSPVLMNTEAFF. The CDR3 DNA follows: TGTGCCATCAGTGAGCCTTCCCCAGTTTTAATGAACACTGAAGCTTTCTTT.

The V call is TRBV30, the J call TRBJ1-2; TRBD1 agrees at 11 bases. In germline, CDR1 is GTSNPN, CDR2 SVGIG (reference sequence). This CDR3 region has 12 residues. V shed 2 bases and J 10 bases; nucleotides not matched to a gene: 3. CDR3 protein: CAWSWTGGIYTF. The CDR3 region has the DNA TGTGCCTGGAGTTGGACAGGGGGCATCTACACCTTC. Drawing the rest from reference TRBV30 and TRBJ1-2, the complete variable domain is SQTIHQWPATLVQPVGSPLSLECTVEGTSNPNLYWYRQAAGRGLQLLFYSVGIGQISSEVPQNLSASRPQDRQFILSSKKLLLSDSGFYLCAWSWTGGIYTFGSGTRLTVV.